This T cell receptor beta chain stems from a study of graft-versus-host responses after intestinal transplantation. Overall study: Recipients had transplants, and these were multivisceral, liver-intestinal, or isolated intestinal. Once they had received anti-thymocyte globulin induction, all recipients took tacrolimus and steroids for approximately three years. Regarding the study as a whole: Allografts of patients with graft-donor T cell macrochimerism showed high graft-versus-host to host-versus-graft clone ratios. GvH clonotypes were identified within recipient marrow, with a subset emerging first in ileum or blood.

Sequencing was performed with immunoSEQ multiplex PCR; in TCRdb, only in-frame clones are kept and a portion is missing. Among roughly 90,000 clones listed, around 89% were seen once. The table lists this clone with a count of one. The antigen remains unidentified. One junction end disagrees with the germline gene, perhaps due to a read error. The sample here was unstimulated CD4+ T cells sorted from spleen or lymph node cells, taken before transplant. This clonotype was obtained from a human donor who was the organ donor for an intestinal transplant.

The CDR3 spells CASTLGGFNQPQHF. The DNA for the CDR3 is TGTGCCAGCACCTTAGGAGGGTTCAATCAGCCCCAGCATTTT. The V and J genes are TRBV7-4 and TRBJ1-5; D is uncertain. The CDR3 consists of 14 residues. Germline assignment: CDR1 SGHVT and CDR2 SQSDAQ.